This T cell receptor (beta chain) was recovered during a study of T cell responses to AZD1222 COVID-19 vaccine. Sequenced by immunoSEQ multiplex PCR; TCRdb stores in-frame clones only, minus some. The sample consists of about 120,000 clones, 75% to 90% of them appearing once. Trimming removed 5 bases at V and 3 bases at J, with 19 bases between. The CDR3 has 17 residues. CDR1 is KGHDR and CDR2 is SFDVKD in the germline V gene. Study results and caveats: Mapped onto spike, vaccine-associated CD4 TCRs spanned it and were dominant at 160-218 and 743-854. Most donors were white British, females outnumbered males, and clonal diversity was possibly underestimated.

About this clone itself: What it binds is not known.

The sequencing here drew on peripheral blood, taken on day 0 of AZD1222 vaccination. The receptor's source is an adult in good health. The chain carries TRBV24-1 and TRBJ2-1, with a tentative D call TRBD1 (6 bases). The CDR3 spells CATSAPSVGASYNEQFF. The CDR3 DNA is TGTGCCACCAGTGCCCCAAGTGTGGGGGCCAGCTACAATGAGCAGTTCTTC.